This TCR beta chain was identified in a study of T cells in Graves' hyperthyroidism and ophthalmopathy (dated by TCRdb to the late 2010s). With regard to the full study: Peripheral blood was collected at initial diagnosis, before any treatment. The paper reports TCR Vbeta CDR3 sequencing of over 120 peripheral blood samples: over 40 ophthalmopathy, around 80 hyperthyroidism and around 17 progressor patients. An independent validation cohort of 18 to 20 hyperthyroidism patients and approximately 17 patients who later progressed to ophthalmopathy tested prospective prediction of ophthalmopathy. The roughly 94 discovery patients were randomly divided into training and test sets at a 7:3 ratio. In about 6 Graves' hyperthyroidism patients, the study also compared T-cell repertoires from thyroid tissue with T-cell repertoires from blood. TCR V-J signatures able to tell the groups apart were searched for in a discovery cohort of 90 to 100 patients, of whom under 45 had Graves' ophthalmopathy and some 60 had stable Graves' hyperthyroidism. Following sampling, methimazole starting at 30 mg daily was given to hyperthyroidism patients, and high-dose intravenous methylprednisolone was given to ophthalmopathy patients.

TCR beta CDR3 regions were amplified from RNA transcripts. The first round of RT-PCR for the TCR CDR3 was performed with the HTBI primer set and the Qiagen OneStep RT-PCR kit. The libraries were constructed in a second round of multiplex PCR and then size-selected and purified. Paired-end sequencing of the libraries was performed with 100 bp reads on an Illumina HiSeq2000. Per the authors' processing: SOAPnuke was used to process the raw data, with reads discarded if the reads contained adapters or uncalled bases, had a mean Phred below 15, or lacked an exact constant-primer or identifier match. COPE v1.2.5 was used to merge high-quality paired reads, and clonotypes were defined as unique nucleotide sequences. Clonotypes were aligned to IMGT TRBV, TRBD and TRBJ reference segments using MiTCR v1.1. The analysis was restricted to V-J combinations with a frequency above 0.0001, which together covered just over 99% of the repertoires. A TCS score was defined as the ratio between F50 (clonal expansion) and ExV (chaos), using BLOSUM62-based TCRdist between CDR3 peptides within each V-J. Welch's t-statistics and random forest reduced several hundred V-J features to roughly 13, which were used in a naive Bayes classifier (R e1071). The raw public data were reprocessed by TCRdb itself: fastp quality trimming at Q25, MiXCR clonotype calling, in-frame beta chains only. Rows matching on CDR3 protein sequence are summarized as one entry with the most common DNA and genes. TCRdb, rather than the study authors, made the V and J calls. This sample has about 480,000 distinct CDR3 sequences in its table, and approximately 15% of those were observed once. The ten biggest clones cover 15% to 20% of the sample.

General study outcomes and caveats: In validation, progression to ophthalmopathy was predicted by the model with almost 71% sensitivity and 72.22% specificity, a median of roughly 6.4 months before onset. A model built on a 13 V-J signature distinguished ophthalmopathy from stable hyperthyroidism, reaching roughly 88% sensitivity and about 81% specificity in cross-validation and 80%/75% in testing. Most expanded thyroid clonotypes (frequency above 0.001) were also detected in blood, suggesting blood repertoires may reflect thyroid immune responses. No statistical method was used to set the sample size in advance, and investigators knew the group allocation.

Via the germline V gene, CDR1 is KGHDR and CDR2 SFDVKD. The CDR3 numbers 15 residues from cysteine through phenylalanine. The DNA shown is the 45-base CDR3, in frame from base 1. Clipping removes 4 bases from V and 1 base from J, with 2 as the unmatched junction base count. Graves' hyperthyroidism was defined as stable when no progression to ophthalmopathy occurred over 18 months of follow-up. Hyperthyroidism patients were aged 18 to 65 years and newly diagnosed, with disease duration of less than 2 months. Exclusion was applied to patients with uncontrolled infections, other autoimmune diseases, pregnancy or lactation. Diagnoses relied on clinical symptoms, serum thyroxine and TRAb, thyroid ultrasound and orbital computed tomography. PBMCs were separated from roughly 9.6 ml of fresh peripheral blood using Ficoll-Paque density gradient centrifugation. Trizol reagent was used to extract total RNA, and RNA quality was then checked on an Agilent 2100 Bioanalyzer.

The table lists this clonotype with a few counts. Its antigen specificity is not known. Base quality data are lacking; no much larger clone is found one base away. Recombination joined TRBV24-1 with TRBJ2-2; 7 junctional bases match TRBD2. Sequencing was performed on blood. The receptor comes from a woman aged 18-30 years with Graves' hyperthyroidism. The encoded CDR3 is CATSDGGKNTGELFF. The sequenced DNA is TGTGCCACCAGTGACGGGGGGAAGAACACCGGGGAGCTGTTTTTT.